This T cell receptor beta chain was recovered during a study of blood T cell repertoires in COVID-19. Assay used: immunoSEQ multiplex PCR; TCRdb lists only in-frame clones, some missing. The repertoire includes roughly 220,000 clones, roughly 85% of them detected once, and about 4% sits in the top ten. Per germline, CDR1 MNHEY and CDR2 SVGAGI. CDR3 length: 15 amino acids. The V end was cut by 11 bases, the J end by 1 base, with 20 bases between. This clone was counted only a few times. The TCR comes from a woman in her 40s with acute COVID-19. The source material was PBMCs or T cells enriched from blood (not recorded which). The chain carries TRBV6-5 and TRBJ1-1, with D possibly TRBD1 on 5 matching bases. The CDR3 DNA is TGTGCCGGCTCCCGGTCGGGGAGGGGGAACACTGAAGCTTTCTTT. Its protein product is CAGSRSGRGNTEAFF.